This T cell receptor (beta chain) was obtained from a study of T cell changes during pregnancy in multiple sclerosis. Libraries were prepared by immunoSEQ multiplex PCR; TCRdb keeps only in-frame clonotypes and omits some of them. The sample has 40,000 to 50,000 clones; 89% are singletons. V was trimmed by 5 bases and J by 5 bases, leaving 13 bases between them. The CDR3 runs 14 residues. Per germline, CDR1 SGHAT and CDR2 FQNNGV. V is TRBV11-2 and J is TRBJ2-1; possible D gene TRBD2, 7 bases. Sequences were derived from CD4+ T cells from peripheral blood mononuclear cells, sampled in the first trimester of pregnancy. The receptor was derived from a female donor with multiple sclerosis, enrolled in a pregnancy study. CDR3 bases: TGTGCCAGCAGCGTGAGGGAGGGGGACAATGAGCAGTTCTTC. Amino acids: CASSVREGDNEQFF. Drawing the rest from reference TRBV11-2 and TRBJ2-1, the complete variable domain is EAGVAQSPRYKIIEKRQSVAFWCNPISGHATLYWYQQILGQGPKLLIQFQNNGVVDDSQLPKDRFSAERLKGVDSTLKIQPAKLEDSAVYLCASSVREGDNEQFFGPGTRLTVL.